These 14 T cell receptor beta chains were sequenced from one sample in a study of cytomegalovirus exposure and HLA in healthy donors. The PCR ran on 60 Vbeta and 13 Jbeta primers. Sequencing used immunoSEQ multiplex PCR; TCRdb keeps in-frame clones, though not all of them. Here the sample spans some 82,000 clones, roughly 84% being singletons. Sequencing was carried out using PBMCs. These receptor sequences come from a woman between 50 and 59 years old in good health and CMV-seronegative.

The chain carries TRBV10-3 and TRBJ1-3; 10 bases are a match to TRBD1. V was pared by 5 bases and J by 4 bases, with 2 bases of the junction left unmatched. Germline assignment: CDR1 ENHRY and CDR2 SYGVKD. The CDR3 spans 14 residues. The chain's CDR3 is CAISLTGGGNTIYF. In DNA form, the CDR3 reads TGTGCCATCAGTCTGACAGGGGGCGGAAACACCATATATTTT.

V is TRBV19 and J is TRBJ1-1, with D unclear. The CDR3 has 18 amino acids. Per the germline V gene, CDR1 is LNHDA and CDR2 is SQIVND (reference sequence). V gave up 4 bases and J gave up 3 bases, with 24 bases separating them. This CDR3 is CASSTDIYAPPEDTEAFF. The CDR3 nucleotides are TGTGCCAGTAGTACAGACATTTATGCTCCCCCTGAGGACACTGAAGCTTTCTTT.

As DNA, the CDR3 is TGTGCCAGCAGCCAGGGAGGGTATGAGGGCTACACCTTC. Translation: CASSQGGYEGYTF. V gene TRBV4-2 combines with J gene TRBJ1-2, with D uncertain. CDR1 is LGHNA and CDR2 is YNFKEQ in the germline V gene. Deletions cut 3 bases from V and 8 bases from J, with 13 bases between. The CDR3 contains 13 residues.

The chain joins TRBV27 to TRBJ1-1; 8 nucleotides agree with TRBD1. The germline V gene encodes CDR1 MNHEY and CDR2 SMNVEV (reference sequence). J lost 5 bases, V lost 0 bases, and 5 bases had no gene match. This CDR3 has 15 amino acids. In DNA form, the CDR3 reads TGTGCCAGCAGTTTATCGATCCAGGGGGCGACTGAAGCTTTCTTT. Protein: CASSLSIQGATEAFF.

This clone was seen more than once but under ten times. The rearrangement links TRBV6-1 to TRBJ2-1; 8 bases map to TRBD2. From germline, CDR1 is MNHNS and CDR2 SASEGT. Losses at the gene ends were 4 bases for V and 5 bases for J; bases not matched to a gene: 10. The CDR3 runs 16 residues. The CDR3 nucleotides read TGTGCCAGCAGTGTGGGGGGGCTAGCGGGCAACAATGAGCAGTTCTTC. Its translation: CASSVGGLAGNNEQFF.

This chain connects TRBV5-1 to TRBJ1-1; 11 bases fit TRBD1. V shed 5 bases and J 13 bases; nucleotides not matched to a gene: 10. CDR3 length: 13 residues. CDR1 and CDR2 (germline): SGHRS, YFSETQ. CDR3 amino acids: CASRPGTGGEDFF. CDR3 coding DNA: TGCGCCAGCAGGCCCGGGACAGGGGGTGAGGATTTCTTT.

The V call is TRBV5-4, the J call TRBJ1-3; unclear D gene. V lost 0 bases and J 3 bases, leaving 10 bases between the germline ends. In germline, CDR1 is SGHNT, CDR2 YYREEE (reference sequence). CDR3 length: 15 amino acids. CDR3 bases: TGTGCCAGCAGCTTGGCCGGGGTGTTTGGAAACACCATATATTTT. Translated, it gives CASSLAGVFGNTIYF.

The CDR3 sequence: CASSPSGVNEQFF. The CDR3 nucleotides read TGCGCCAGCAGCCCGAGTGGAGTTAATGAGCAGTTCTTC. This chain joins TRBV5-1 and TRBJ2-1; no firm D call. This CDR3 has 13 amino acids. CDR1 and CDR2 (germline): SGHRS, YFSETQ. The V end lost 4 bases, the J end lost 7 bases, and 12 bases lay between the germline ends.

The V gene is TRBV9, the J gene TRBJ2-7; TRBD2 aligns across 12 bases. The CDR3 consists of 16 residues. Trimming at V came to 5 bases and at J to 1 base, leaving 7 bases not matched to a gene. Per the germline V gene, CDR1 is SGDLS and CDR2 is YYNGEE. Here the CDR3 DNA reads TGTGCCAGCAGTTCATCCGGGACTAGCGGGTCCTACGAGCAGTACTTC. It translates to CASSSSGTSGSYEQYF.

The genes are TRBV7-9 and TRBJ2-1; D unclear. This CDR3 has 13 amino acids. Germline CDR1 SEHNR, CDR2 FQNEAQ (reference sequence). V was clipped by 3 bases and J by 0 bases, with 3 bases between them. Written as DNA, the CDR3 is TGTGCCAGCAGCTTCCTCTCCTACAATGAGCAGTTCTTC. Its protein is CASSFLSYNEQFF.

The CDR3 here is CASSQDGGSTEAFF. The CDR3 nucleotides read TGCGCCAGCAGCCAAGATGGGGGGAGCACTGAAGCTTTCTTT. The J gene is TRBJ1-1, the V gene TRBV4-1; a weak D match, TRBD1 (5 bases). This CDR3 comprises 14 residues. Germline-derived CDR1 and CDR2 are MGHRA and YSYEKL. The V end lost 0 bases, the J end lost 4 bases, and 9 bases lay between the germline ends.

This rearrangement joins TRBV6-5 to TRBJ2-7; D is undetermined. Trimming left V 0 bases short and J 0 bases short, with 12 bases between. Germline V gives CDR1 MNHEY, CDR2 SVGAGI. This CDR3 spans 16 amino acids. The CDR3, as DNA: TGTGCCAGCAGTTACTCAAGCGCCGAAAGCTCCTACGAGCAGTACTTC. Its translation is CASSYSSAESSYEQYF.

The gene calls are TRBV6-6 and TRBJ2-1, with 8 bases that match TRBD2. CDR1 MNHNY and CDR2 SVGAGI come from the germline V gene (reference sequence). This CDR3 contains 14 residues. With V trimmed by 10 bases and J by 3 bases, 8 bases remained unmatched. The CDR3 here is CATIIAGIYNEQFF. The CDR3 DNA is TGTGCCACTATTATAGCGGGAATCTACAATGAGCAGTTCTTC.

Regarding this clone: This CDR3 is also generated by other DNA sequences in the sample. The gene calls are TRBV4-1 and TRBJ1-1; 7 bases fit TRBD1. This CDR3 contains 13 residues. CDR1 is MGHRA, CDR2 YSYEKL, per germline. Trimming removed 1 base from V and 8 bases from J; junction bases left unmatched: 4. CDR3 residues: CASSQGGGSEAFF. The CDR3 DNA reads as TGCGCCAGCAGCCAAGGAGGGGGCTCCGAAGCTTTCTTT.